This is a list of T cell receptor beta chains from one sample in a study of CXCR3-negative and CXCR3-positive naive CD8 T cells. TCRdb reprocessed the 5' RACE reads and stores each CDR3 protein as one record, lacking DNA. This sample's table reports tens of thousands of distinct CDR3 sequences. Sequenced: naive CXCR3- CD8+ T cells from blood. The source of these receptors is a human donor in good health. Some clones in this sample may be carry-over from other donors' samples. Both conserved end residues are part of each CDR3. Clone size appears in some rows only: once, few, many, or a class for an expanded clone.

v_call,clone_size,j_call,cdr3_aa
TRBV5-4,-,TRBJ1-2,CASSPSADNYGYTF
TRBV12-3/TRBV12-4,-,TRBJ2-2,CASSFSPGLTGELFF
TRBV6-5,-,TRBJ1-1,CASSYGGQGNTEAFF
TRBV4-1,-,TRBJ2-7,CASSLAGQGGYEQYF
TRBV4-3,-,TRBJ2-5,CASSHARGEQETQYF
TRBV12-3/TRBV12-4,-,TRBJ2-6,CASSPWTGGANVLTF
TRBV29-1,-,TRBJ2-7,CSVEDRDYTYEQYF
TRBV10-3,-,TRBJ2-7,CAISGGYEQYF
TRBV4-3,medium-sized,TRBJ2-2,CASSQAGPPGELFF
TRBV29-1,-,TRBJ2-7,CSVESPGESYEQYF
TRBV15,-,TRBJ2-7,CATSSEGGTPYEQYF
TRBV29-1,-,TRBJ2-5,CSVELQGETQYF
TRBV28,-,TRBJ2-5,CASSHNLETQYF
TRBV7-8,-,TRBJ2-7,CASSFARVNSYEQYF
TRBV5-1,-,TRBJ1-1,CASSQDVGQNTEAFF
TRBV29-1,-,TRBJ2-7,CSVELRDSYEQYF
TRBV24-1,-,TRBJ2-6,CATSDLLPSGANVLTF
TRBV4-3,-,TRBJ2-7,CASSQDFFPGKSYEQYF
TRBV28,-,TRBJ1-5,CARSPPSARQPQHF
TRBV28,-,TRBJ2-1,CASSLRVSSNEQFF
TRBV19,-,TRBJ2-7,CASSISPPGVYEQYF
TRBV7-9,-,TRBJ1-4,CASSSTQGDNEKLFF
TRBV27,-,TRBJ2-3,CASREADTQYF
TRBV6-5,-,TRBJ2-1,CASSYRVAGGRGEQFF
TRBV19,-,TRBJ2-1,CASSSGWNEQFF
TRBV5-1,-,TRBJ2-7,CASSLVPQASYEQYF